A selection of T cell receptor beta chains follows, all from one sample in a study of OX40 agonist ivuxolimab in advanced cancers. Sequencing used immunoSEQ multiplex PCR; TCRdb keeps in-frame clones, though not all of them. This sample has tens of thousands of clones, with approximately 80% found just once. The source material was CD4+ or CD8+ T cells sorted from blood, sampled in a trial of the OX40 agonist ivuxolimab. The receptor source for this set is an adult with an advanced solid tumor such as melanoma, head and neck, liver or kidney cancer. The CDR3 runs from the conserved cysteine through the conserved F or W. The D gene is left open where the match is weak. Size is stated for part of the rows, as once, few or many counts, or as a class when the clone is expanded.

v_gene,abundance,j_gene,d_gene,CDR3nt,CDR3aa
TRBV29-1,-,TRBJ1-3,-,TGCAGCGTTGCCGGAAGCTCTGGAAACACCATATATTTT,CSVAGSSGNTIYF
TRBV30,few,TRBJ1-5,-,TGTGCCTGGGCTAGTCGGAAAAATCAGCCCCAGCATTTT,CAWASRKNQPQHF
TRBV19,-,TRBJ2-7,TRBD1,TGTGCCAGTAGTCCCCGGGACAGCTCCTACGAGCAGTACTTC,CASSPRDSSYEQYF
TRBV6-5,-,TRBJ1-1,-,TGTGCCAGCAGTTATTGGGAAAACACTGAAGCTTTCTTT,CASSYWENTEAFF
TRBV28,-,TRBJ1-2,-,TGTGCCAGCAGTGTCGGGACACCGACCACCTATGGCTACACCTTC,CASSVGTPTTYGYTF
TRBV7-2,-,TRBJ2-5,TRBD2,TGTGCCAGCAGCTTAGGTCAGGGCGGGGGGGTAGAGACCCAGTACTTC,CASSLGQGGGVETQYF
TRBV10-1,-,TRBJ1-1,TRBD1,TGCGCCAGGCCCCTTCGTAGGGACAGGGGTGCTTTCTTT,CARPLRRDRGAFF
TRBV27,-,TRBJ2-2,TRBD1,TGTGCCAGCCGCTACAAGGGGGCTGGCACCGGGGAGCTGTTTTTT,CASRYKGAGTGELFF
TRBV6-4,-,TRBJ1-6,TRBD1,TGTGCCAGCGCCCGGGAAAGGGACAGCCATTCACCCCTCCACTTT,CASARERDSHSPLHF
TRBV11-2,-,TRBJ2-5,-,TGTGCCAGCAGCTTAGACAGGGCGGAGACCCAGTACTTC,CASSLDRAETQYF
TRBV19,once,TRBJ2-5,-,TGTGCCAGTAGTACCACCCTCGCCCCAGAGACCCAGTACTTC,CASSTTLAPETQYF
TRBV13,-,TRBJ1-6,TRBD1,TGTGCCAGCAGCCAAAGGACAGGGGCCAGGATTTCACCCCTCCACTTT,CASSQRTGARISPLHF
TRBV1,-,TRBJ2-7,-,TGCACCAGCACCCTTAGCGGGGGAAAGTCCTACGAGCAGTACTTC,CTSTLSGGKSYEQYF
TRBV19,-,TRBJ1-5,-,TGTGCCAGTAGTAATAATCGGAATCAGGGTAGCAATCAGCCCCAGCATTTT,CASSNNRNQGSNQPQHF
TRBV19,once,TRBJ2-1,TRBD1,TGTGCCAGTAGTATAAGGACAGGAGTTAGGAATGAGCAGTTCTTC,CASSIRTGVRNEQFF
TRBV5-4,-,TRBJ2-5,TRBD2,TGTGCCAGCAGCGTCGAACTAGCGGGGGGGGGAGAGACCCAGTACTTC,CASSVELAGGGETQYF
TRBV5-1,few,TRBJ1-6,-,TGCGCCAGCAGCTTGGAGGGAGGCTATAATTCACCCCTCCACTTT,CASSLEGGYNSPLHF
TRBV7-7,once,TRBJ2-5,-,TGTGCCAGCAGCTTAGACCGGGAAGGGACCCAGTACTTC,CASSLDREGTQYF
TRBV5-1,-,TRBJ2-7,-,TGCGCCAGCAGCCAAACCTTTAACACCGGGGAGCAGTACTTC,CASSQTFNTGEQYF
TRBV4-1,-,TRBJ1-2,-,TGCGCCAGCAGCCAGGGGGGGGGCGAAAAGTTCTATGGCTACACCTTC,CASSQGGGEKFYGYTF
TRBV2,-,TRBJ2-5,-,TGTGCCAGCAACTTGGGGGGGGCTCGAGAGACCCAGTACTTC,CASNLGGARETQYF
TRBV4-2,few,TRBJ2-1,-,TGTGCCAGCAGCCAAGAAGCTTCCAGCTCCTACAATGAGCAGTTCTTC,CASSQEASSSYNEQFF
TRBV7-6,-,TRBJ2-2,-,TGTGCCAGCACCATCCCCTATGGCACCGGGGAGCTGTTTTTT,CASTIPYGTGELFF
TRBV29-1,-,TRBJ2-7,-,TGCAGCGTTGTGGGGGGCGGAACCTACGAGCAGTACTTC,CSVVGGGTYEQYF
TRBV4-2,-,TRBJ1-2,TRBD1,TGTGCCAGCAGCAAAGCCGGGACAGACTATGGCTACACCTTC,CASSKAGTDYGYTF
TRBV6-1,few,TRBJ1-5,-,TGTGCCACCCGGCCCGGGGTTCAGCCCCAGCATTTT,CATRPGVQPQHF
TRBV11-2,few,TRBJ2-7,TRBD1,TGTGCCAGCGTTCAGTGGGACAGGGACGAGCAGTACTTC,CASVQWDRDEQYF
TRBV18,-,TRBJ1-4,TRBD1,TGTGCCAGCTCACCTACAGGGGCCTCTAATGAAAAACTGTTTTTT,CASSPTGASNEKLFF
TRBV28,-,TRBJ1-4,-,TGTGCCAGCAGTTCCCTGTTTGGTGGGCGGCCTGAAAAACTGTTTTTT,CASSSLFGGRPEKLFF
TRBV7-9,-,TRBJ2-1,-,TGTGCCAGCAGCTGGGGGAGGACGGGGAATGAGCAGTTCTTC,CASSWGRTGNEQFF
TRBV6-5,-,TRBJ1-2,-,TGTGCCAGCAGTTATCTCTCCGGGGCGGGCGGCTACACCTTC,CASSYLSGAGGYTF
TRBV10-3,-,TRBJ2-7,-,TGTGCCATCAGTGAGAGGGGATACGAGCAGTACTTC,CAISERGYEQYF
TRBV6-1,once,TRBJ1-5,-,TGTGCCAGCAGGCGACTAGGTCAGCCCCAGCATTTT,CASRRLGQPQHF
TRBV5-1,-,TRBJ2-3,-,TGCGCCAGCAGCCTGAGCACAGATACGCAGTATTTT,CASSLSTDTQYF
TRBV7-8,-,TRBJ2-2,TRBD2,TGTGCCAGCAGCCAGACTAGCGGGGGGGCCGGCACCGGGGAGCTGTTTTTT,CASSQTSGGAGTGELFF
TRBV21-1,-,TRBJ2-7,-,TGTGCCAGCAGCATTGGGACTAGTGTCGACGAGCAGTACTTC,CASSIGTSVDEQYF
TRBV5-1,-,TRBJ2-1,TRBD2,TGCGCCAGCAGATCCACCGGGACGGTGGGGCGGGGGGAGCAGTTCTTC,CASRSTGTVGRGEQFF
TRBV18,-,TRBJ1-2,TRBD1,TGTGCCAGCTCACCACCGGGCAGGGGGCAGGATGGCTACATCTTC,CASSPPGRGQDGYIF
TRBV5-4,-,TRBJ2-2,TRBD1,TGTGCCAGCAGACATGGGACAGACCCCACCGGGGAGCTGTTTTTT,CASRHGTDPTGELFF
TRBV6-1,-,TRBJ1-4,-,TGTGCCAGCAGTGAAGCAGGTCCAGCTAATGAAAAACTGTTTTTT,CASSEAGPANEKLFF
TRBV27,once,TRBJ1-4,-,TGTGCCAGCAGTGATCGGACTCCCACGGGGGAAAAACTGTTTTTT,CASSDRTPTGEKLFF